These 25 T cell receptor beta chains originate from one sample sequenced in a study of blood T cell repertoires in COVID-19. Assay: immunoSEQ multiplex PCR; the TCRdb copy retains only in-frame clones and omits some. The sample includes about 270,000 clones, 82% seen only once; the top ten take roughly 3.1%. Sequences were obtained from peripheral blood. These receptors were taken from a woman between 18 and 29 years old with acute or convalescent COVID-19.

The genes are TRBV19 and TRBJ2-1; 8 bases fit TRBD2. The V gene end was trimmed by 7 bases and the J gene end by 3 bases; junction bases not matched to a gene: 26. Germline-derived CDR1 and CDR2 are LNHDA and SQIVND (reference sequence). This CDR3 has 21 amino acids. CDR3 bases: TGTGCCAGTACCCCAAGGTTGGGATTGGCTAGCGGGCCCCCAATCTACAATGAGCAGTTCTTC. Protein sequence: CASTPRLGLASGPPIYNEQFF.

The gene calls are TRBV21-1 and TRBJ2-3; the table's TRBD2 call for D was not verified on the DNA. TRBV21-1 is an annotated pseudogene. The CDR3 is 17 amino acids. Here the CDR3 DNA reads TGTGCCAGCGAAACTAGCGGGAGTCGGTTCGGCACAGATACGCAGTATTTT. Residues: CASETSGSRFGTDTQYF.

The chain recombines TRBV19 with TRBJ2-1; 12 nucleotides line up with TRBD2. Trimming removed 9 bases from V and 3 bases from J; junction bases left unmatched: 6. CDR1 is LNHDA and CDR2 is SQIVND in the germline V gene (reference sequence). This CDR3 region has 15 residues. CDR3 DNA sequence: TGTGCCAGCAAACGGACTAGCGGGGTCTACAATGAGCAGTTCTTC. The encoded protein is CASKRTSGVYNEQFF.

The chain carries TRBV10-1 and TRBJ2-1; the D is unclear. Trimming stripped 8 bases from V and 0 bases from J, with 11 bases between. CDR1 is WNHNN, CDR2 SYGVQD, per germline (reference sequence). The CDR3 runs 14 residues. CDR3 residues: CASSAGLSYNEQFF. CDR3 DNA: TGCGCCAGCTCAGCAGGTCTCTCCTACAATGAGCAGTTCTTC.

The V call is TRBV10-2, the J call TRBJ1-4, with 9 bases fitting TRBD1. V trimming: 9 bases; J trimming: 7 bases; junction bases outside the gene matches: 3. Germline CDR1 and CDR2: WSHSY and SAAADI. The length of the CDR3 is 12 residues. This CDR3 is CARTGGSEKLFF. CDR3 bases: TGCGCCAGAACAGGGGGCAGTGAAAAACTGTTTTTT.

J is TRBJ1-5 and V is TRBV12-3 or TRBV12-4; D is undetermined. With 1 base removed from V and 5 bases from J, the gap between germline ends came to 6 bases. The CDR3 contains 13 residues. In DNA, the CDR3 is TGTGCCAGCAGTTTAGTGGAGCATCAGCCCCAGCATTTT. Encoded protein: CASSLVEHQPQHF.

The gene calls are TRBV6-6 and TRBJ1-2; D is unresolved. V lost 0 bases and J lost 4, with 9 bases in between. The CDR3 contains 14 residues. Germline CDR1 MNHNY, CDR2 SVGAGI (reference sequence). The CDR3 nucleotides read TGTGCCAGCAGTTACTCGCGGGTTGGCTATGGCTACACCTTC. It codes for CASSYSRVGYGYTF.

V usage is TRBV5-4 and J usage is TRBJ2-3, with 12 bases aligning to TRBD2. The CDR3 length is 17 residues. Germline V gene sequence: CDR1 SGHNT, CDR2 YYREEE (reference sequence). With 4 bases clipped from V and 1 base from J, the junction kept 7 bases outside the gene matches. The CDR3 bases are TGTGCCAGCAGCCTGACTAGCGGGAGTTTTGGCACAGATACGCAGTATTTT. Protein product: CASSLTSGSFGTDTQYF.

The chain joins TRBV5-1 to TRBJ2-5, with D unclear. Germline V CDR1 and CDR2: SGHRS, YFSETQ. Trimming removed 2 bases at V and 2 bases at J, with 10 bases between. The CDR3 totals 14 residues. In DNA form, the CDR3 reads TGCGCCAGCAGCTTTAAAGCTAGACAAGAGACCCAGTACTTC. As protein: CASSFKARQETQYF.

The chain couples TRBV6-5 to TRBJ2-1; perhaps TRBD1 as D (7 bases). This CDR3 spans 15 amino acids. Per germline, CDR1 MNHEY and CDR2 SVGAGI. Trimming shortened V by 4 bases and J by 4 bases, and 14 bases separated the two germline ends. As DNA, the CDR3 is TGTGCCAGCAGTTGGGGCCAGGGGGGTTACAATGAGCAGTTCTTC. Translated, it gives CASSWGQGGYNEQFF.

The DNA for the CDR3 is TGTGCCAGCAGACCCCCGGGACAGGGAATGAACACTGAAGCTTTCTTT. Translating gives CASRPPGQGMNTEAFF. The gene calls are TRBV28 and TRBJ1-1, with 9 bases identical to TRBD1. V shed 6 bases, J shed 0 bases, and the junction held 8 bases outside the gene matches. CDR1 and CDR2 (germline): MDHEN, SYDVKM. CDR3 length: 16 residues.

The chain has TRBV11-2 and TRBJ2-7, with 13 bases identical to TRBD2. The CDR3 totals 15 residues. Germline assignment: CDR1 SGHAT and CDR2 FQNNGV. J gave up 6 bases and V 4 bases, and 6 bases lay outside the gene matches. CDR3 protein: CASSSGLAGQGEQYF. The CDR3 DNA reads TGTGCCAGCAGCTCGGGACTAGCGGGACAAGGCGAGCAGTACTTC.

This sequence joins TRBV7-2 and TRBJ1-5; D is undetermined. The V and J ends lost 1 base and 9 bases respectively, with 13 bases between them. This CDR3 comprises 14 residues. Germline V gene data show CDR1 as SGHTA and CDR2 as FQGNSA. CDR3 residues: CASSLGADLGPQHF. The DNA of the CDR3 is TGTGCCAGCAGCTTAGGAGCAGACTTAGGGCCCCAGCATTTT. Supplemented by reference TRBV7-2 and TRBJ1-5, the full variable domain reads GAGVSQSPSNKVTEKGKDVELRCDPISGHTALYWYRQSLGQGLEFLIYFQGNSAPDKSGLPSDRFSAERTGGSVSTLTIQRTQQEDSAVYLCASSLGADLGPQHFGDGTRLSIL.

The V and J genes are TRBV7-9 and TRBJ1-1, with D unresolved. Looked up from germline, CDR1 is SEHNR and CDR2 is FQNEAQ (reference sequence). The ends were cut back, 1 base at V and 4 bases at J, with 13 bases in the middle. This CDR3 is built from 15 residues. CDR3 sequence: CASSLVEESGTEAFF. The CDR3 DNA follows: TGTGCCAGCAGCTTAGTCGAAGAATCGGGCACTGAAGCTTTCTTT. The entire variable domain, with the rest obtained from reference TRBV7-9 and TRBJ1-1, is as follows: DTGVSQNPRHKITKRGQNVTFRCDPISEHNRLYWYRQTLGQGPEFLTYFQNEAQLEKSRLLSDRFSAERPKGSFSTLEIQRTEQGDSAMYLCASSLVEESGTEAFFGQGTRLTVV.

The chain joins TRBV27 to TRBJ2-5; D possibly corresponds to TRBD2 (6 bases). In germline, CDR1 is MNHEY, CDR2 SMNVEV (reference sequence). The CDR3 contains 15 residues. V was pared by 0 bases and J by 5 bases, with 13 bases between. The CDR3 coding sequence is TGTGCCAGCAGTTTATCTATGCGGGGTCGGGAGACCCAGTACTTC. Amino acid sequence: CASSLSMRGRETQYF.

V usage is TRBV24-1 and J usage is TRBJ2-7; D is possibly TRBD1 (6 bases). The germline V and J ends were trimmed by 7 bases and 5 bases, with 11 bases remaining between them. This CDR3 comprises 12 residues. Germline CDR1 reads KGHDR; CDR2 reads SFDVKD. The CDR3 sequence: CATSQGTHEQYF. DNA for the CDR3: TGTGCCACCAGCCAGGGGACCCACGAGCAGTACTTC.

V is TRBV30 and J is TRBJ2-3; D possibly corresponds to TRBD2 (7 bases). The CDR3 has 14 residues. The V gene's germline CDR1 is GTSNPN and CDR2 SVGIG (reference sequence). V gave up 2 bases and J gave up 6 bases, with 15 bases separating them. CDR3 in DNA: TGTGCCTGGAGTCCCGGGGGAGGGGGGGATACGCAGTATTTT. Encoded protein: CAWSPGGGGDTQYF.

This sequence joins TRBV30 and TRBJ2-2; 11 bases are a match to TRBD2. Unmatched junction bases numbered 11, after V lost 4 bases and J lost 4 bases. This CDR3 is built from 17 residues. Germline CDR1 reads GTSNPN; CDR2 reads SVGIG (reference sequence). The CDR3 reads CAWIHSGRVSGTGELFF. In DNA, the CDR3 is TGTGCCTGGATTCATAGCGGGAGGGTTTCGGGCACCGGGGAGCTGTTTTTT.

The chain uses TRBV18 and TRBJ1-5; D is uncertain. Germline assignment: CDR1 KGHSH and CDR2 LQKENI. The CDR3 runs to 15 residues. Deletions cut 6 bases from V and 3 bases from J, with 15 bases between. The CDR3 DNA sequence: TGTGCCAGCTCCTCCCGGGGTACGGACAATCAGCCCCAGCATTTT. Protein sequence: CASSSRGTDNQPQHF.

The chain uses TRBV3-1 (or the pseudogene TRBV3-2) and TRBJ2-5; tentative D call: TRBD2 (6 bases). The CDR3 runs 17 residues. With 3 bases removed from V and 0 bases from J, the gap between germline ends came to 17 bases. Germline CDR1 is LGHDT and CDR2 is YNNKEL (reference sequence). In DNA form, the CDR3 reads TGTGCCAGCAGCCATGAAGTAGCGGAAACGTACCAAGAGACCCAGTACTTC. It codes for CASSHEVAETYQETQYF.

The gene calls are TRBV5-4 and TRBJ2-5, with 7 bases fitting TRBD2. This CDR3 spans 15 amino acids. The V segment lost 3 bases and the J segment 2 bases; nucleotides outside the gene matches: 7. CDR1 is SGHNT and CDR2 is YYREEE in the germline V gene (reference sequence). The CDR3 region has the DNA TGTGCCAGCAGCTCCTCCCCGGGACTACAAGAGACCCAGTACTTC. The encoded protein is CASSSSPGLQETQYF.

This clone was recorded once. The CDR3 spells CASNKRRTDYGYTF. Written as DNA, the CDR3 is TGTGCCAGCAATAAAAGAAGGACAGACTATGGCTACACCTTC. The rearrangement joins TRBV6-5 to TRBJ1-2; weak D call: TRBD1 (6 bases). The length of the CDR3 is 14 residues. Germline assignment: CDR1 MNHEY and CDR2 SVGAGI. The germline V and J ends were trimmed by 7 bases and 3 bases, with 15 bases remaining between them.

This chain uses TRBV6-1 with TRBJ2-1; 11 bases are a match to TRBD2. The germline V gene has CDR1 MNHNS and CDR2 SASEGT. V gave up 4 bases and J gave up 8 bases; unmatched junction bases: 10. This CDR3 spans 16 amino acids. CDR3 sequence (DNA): TGTGCCAGCAGTGTGGGGTCGGGACTAGCGGTCGATGAGCAGTTCTTC. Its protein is CASSVGSGLAVDEQFF.

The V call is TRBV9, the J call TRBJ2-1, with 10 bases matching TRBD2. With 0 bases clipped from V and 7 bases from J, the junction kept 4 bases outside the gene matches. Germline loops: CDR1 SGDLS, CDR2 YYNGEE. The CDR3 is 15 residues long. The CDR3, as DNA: TGTGCCAGCAGCGTAGTTGTACTAGCGGGGAATGAGCAGTTCTTC. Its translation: CASSVVVLAGNEQFF.

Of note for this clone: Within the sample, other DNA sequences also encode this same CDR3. For the CDR3, the DNA is TGTGCCTGGAGTGTACAGGGAGATCAGCCCCAGCATTTT. Protein product: CAWSVQGDQPQHF. The chain combines TRBV30 with TRBJ1-5; perhaps TRBD1 as D (6 bases). The CDR3 length is 13 residues. The germline gives CDR1 GTSNPN, CDR2 SVGIG (reference sequence). V was shortened by 0 bases and J by 5 bases, with 8 bases between the two germline ends.